This T cell receptor (beta chain) originates from a study of T cell changes during pregnancy in multiple sclerosis. V lost 3 bases and J lost 4; bases outside the gene matches: 11. The germline V gene has CDR1 LNHNV and CDR2 YYDKDF (reference sequence). The CDR3 is 16 residues long. The assay was immunoSEQ multiplex PCR, and TCRdb's table has in-frame clones only and misses some. The sample records about 100,000 clones, 85% to 95% being singletons. This TCR was sampled from a female donor with multiple sclerosis, enrolled in a pregnancy study. Sequencing used peripheral blood, obtained in the second trimester of pregnancy. This chain joins TRBV15 and TRBJ1-1; 7 nucleotides match TRBD1. The CDR3 nucleotides are TGTGCCACCAGCAGGGATTGGACAGGAGCGGGCACTGAAGCTTTCTTT. It encodes CATSRDWTGAGTEAFF.